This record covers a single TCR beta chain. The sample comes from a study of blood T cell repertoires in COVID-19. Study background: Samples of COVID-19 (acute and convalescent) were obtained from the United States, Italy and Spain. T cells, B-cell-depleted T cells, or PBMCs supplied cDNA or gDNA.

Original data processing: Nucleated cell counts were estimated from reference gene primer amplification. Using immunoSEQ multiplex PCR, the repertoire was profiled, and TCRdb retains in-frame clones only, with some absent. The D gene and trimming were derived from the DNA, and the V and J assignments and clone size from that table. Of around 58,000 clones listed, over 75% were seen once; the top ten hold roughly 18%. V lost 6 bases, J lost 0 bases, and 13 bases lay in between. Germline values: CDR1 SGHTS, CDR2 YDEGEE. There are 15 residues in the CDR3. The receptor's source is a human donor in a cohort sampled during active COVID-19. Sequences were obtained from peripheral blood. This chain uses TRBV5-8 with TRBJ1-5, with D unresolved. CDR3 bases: TGTGCCAGCACTTCCCTTGGGCATAGCAATCAGCCCCAGCATTTT. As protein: CASTSLGHSNQPQHF.